The count of the clone carrying this T cell receptor (beta chain) is one. In the original workflow: By means of reference gene primer amplification, nucleated cell counts were estimated. Some clones are missing from TCRdb's copy, which holds only in-frame ones; the method was immunoSEQ multiplex PCR. D and trimming were read from the DNA, whereas the V and J calls and clone size are those reported in that table. The data show roughly 240,000 clones, with about nine tenths seen just once and 2% to 2.5% held by the top ten. The data are from a study of blood T cell repertoires in COVID-19. Study at large: Italy, Spain and the United States were the sources of the convalescent and acute COVID-19 samples.

Germline V CDR1 and CDR2: SNHLY, FYNNEI. CDR3 length equals 15 residues. Unmatched junction bases numbered 5, after V lost 6 bases and J lost 0 bases. The sample taken for sequencing was PBMCs or T cells enriched from blood (not recorded which). The chain recombines TRBV2 with TRBJ2-1; 7 nucleotides line up with TRBD2. The clonotype was recovered from a woman between 40 and 50 years old with acute COVID-19. The chain's CDR3 is CASRSRGGSYNEQFF. The CDR3 DNA reads TGTGCCAGCAGGTCCCGCGGGGGCTCCTACAATGAGCAGTTCTTC.